A selection of T cell receptor beta chains follows, all from one sample in a study of CD8 T cells in Susac syndrome. TCRdb re-analysed the immunoSEQ multiplex PCR reads in MiXCR, keeping a single row per CDR3 protein. The sample holds under 550,000 distinct CDR3 sequences, 75% to 90% seen once. Sequenced input: CD8+ T cells from PBMCs. The receptors come from a human donor with multiple sclerosis. The CDR3 runs from the conserved cysteine through the conserved F or W. D genes are given only for firm matches. Clone size, where shown, is once, few, many, or a class for clones that have expanded.

V gene	J gene	D gene	clone size	CDR3 protein	CDR3 DNA
TRBV4-1	TRBJ2-7	.	.	CASSQVGQGGNEQYF	TGCGCCAGCAGCCAAGTAGGGCAGGGGGGAAACGAGCAGTACTTC
TRBV2	TRBJ2-1	.	.	CAGRRLYNDEQFF	TGTGCCGGCCGGCGACTCTACAATGATGAGCAGTTCTTC
TRBV5-6	TRBJ2-6	TRBD1	.	CASSLEGETGVPGANVLTF	TGTGCCAGCAGCTTAGAGGGCGAGACAGGGGTCCCTGGGGCCAACGTCCTGACTTTC
TRBV27	TRBJ2-7	.	.	CASTTPGGHEQYF	TGTGCCAGCACCACCCCAGGGGGGCACGAGCAGTACTTC
TRBV10-3	TRBJ2-5	.	.	CAISEVGSQETQYF	TGTGCCATCAGTGAGGTCGGGAGCCAAGAGACCCAGTACTTC
TRBV27	TRBJ1-2	.	.	CASRSIGQSNYGYTF	TGTGCCAGCAGGTCTATCGGACAGTCTAACTATGGCTACACCTTC
TRBV7-9	TRBJ1-2	.	.	CASSLDQGPSYGYTF	TGTGCCAGCAGCTTAGATCAGGGGCCCAGCTATGGCTACACCTTC
TRBV7-9	TRBJ2-3	.	.	CASRTVLTDTQYF	TGTGCCAGCCGTACGGTCCTCACAGATACGCAGTATTTT
TRBV12-3/TRBV12-4	TRBJ2-7	.	.	CASRGDRAYEQYF	TGTGCCAGCAGGGGGGACCGGGCCTACGAGCAGTACTTC
TRBV6-5	TRBJ2-3	.	.	CASSYHLNADTQYF	TGTGCCAGCAGTTACCACCTTAACGCAGATACGCAGTATTTT
TRBV7-6	TRBJ1-1	.	.	CASSSQVPPLPEAFF	TGTGCCAGCAGCTCACAGGTTCCCCCTTTGCCTGAAGCTTTCTTT
TRBV6-1	TRBJ1-1	TRBD1	few	CASSLTGTGLNTEAFF	TGTGCCAGCAGCCTAACCGGGACAGGGCTGAACACTGAAGCTTTCTTT
TRBV10-2	TRBJ1-1	TRBD1	.	CASSESTGAEAFF	TGCGCCAGCAGTGAGTCGACAGGGGCTGAAGCTTTCTTT
TRBV12-3/TRBV12-4	TRBJ1-4	.	.	CASSLGQINEKLFF	TGTGCCAGCAGTCTGGGGCAGATTAATGAAAAACTGTTTTTT
TRBV30	TRBJ2-2	.	.	CAWSSPGPPGELFF	TGTGCCTGGAGTAGTCCAGGACCGCCCGGGGAGCTGTTTTTT
TRBV2	TRBJ2-7	.	.	CASTVPEGFPYEQYF	TGTGCCAGCACCGTCCCTGAGGGGTTCCCCTACGAGCAGTACTTC
TRBV6-1	TRBJ1-5	.	.	CASNRRGPIYQPQHF	TGTGCCAGCAACCGGCGGGGGCCGATATATCAGCCCCAGCATTTT
TRBV21-1	TRBJ2-7	.	.	CASTRTGDNEQYF	TGTGCCAGCACGAGGACAGGGGACAACGAGCAGTACTTC
TRBV27	TRBJ2-7	.	few	CASSSGRSYEQYF	TGTGCCAGCAGTTCCGGTCGTAGTTACGAGCAGTACTTC
TRBV11-2	TRBJ2-1	.	.	CASSLDVNPYNEQFF	TGTGCCAGCAGCTTAGACGTAAATCCCTACAATGAGCAGTTCTTC
TRBV29-1	TRBJ2-1	.	.	CSVSETYNEQFF	TGCAGCGTGTCAGAGACCTACAATGAGCAGTTCTTC
TRBV30	TRBJ2-3	TRBD2	once	CAWGVELAAFTDTQYF	TGTGCCTGGGGAGTTGAACTAGCGGCATTCACAGATACGCAGTATTTT
TRBV30	TRBJ1-5	.	.	CAWSDRTHSNQPQHF	TGTGCCTGGAGTGACCGGACCCATAGCAATCAGCCCCAGCATTTT
TRBV15	TRBJ2-1	.	.	CATSRSGLDLSSYNEQFF	TGTGCCACCAGCAGATCCGGACTGGATTTAAGCTCCTACAATGAGCAGTTCTTC
TRBV27	TRBJ2-6	.	once	CASSYGTSSGANVLTF	TGTGCCAGCAGTTATGGGACAAGCTCTGGGGCCAACGTCCTGACTTTC
TRBV5-1	TRBJ1-1	.	.	CASGEAGPRTNTEAFF	TGCGCCAGCGGGGAAGCAGGGCCTCGCACGAACACTGAAGCTTTCTTT
TRBV6-4	TRBJ1-2	.	.	CASIGPGGYTF	TGTGCCAGCATTGGACCGGGTGGCTACACCTTC
TRBV30	TRBJ1-1	.	.	CAWSVMGETEAFF	TGTGCCTGGAGTGTCATGGGGGAAACTGAAGCTTTCTTT
TRBV11-2	TRBJ2-5	.	.	CASSKEAGIGETQYF	TGTGCCAGCAGCAAAGAGGCAGGGATAGGGGAGACCCAGTACTTC
TRBV28	TRBJ2-2	.	.	CASSLPVDGELFF	TGTGCCAGCAGTTTGCCCGTAGACGGGGAGCTGTTTTTT
TRBV27	TRBJ2-1	TRBD2	.	CASSSLAASYNEQFF	TGTGCTAGCAGCTCTCTAGCGGCCTCCTACAATGAGCAGTTCTTC
TRBV10-3	TRBJ2-3	.	.	CATLEGGGTDTQYF	TGTGCCACCCTCGAGGGGGGCGGGACAGATACGCAGTATTTT
TRBV7-9	TRBJ1-2	TRBD1	.	CASSPGTGGIYGYTF	TGTGCCAGCAGCCCGGGGACAGGGGGCATCTATGGCTACACCTTC
TRBV27	TRBJ2-2	TRBD2	.	CASSSRTSEVGELFF	TGTGCCAGCAGTTCGCGGACTAGCGAGGTCGGGGAGCTGTTTTTT
TRBV6-5	TRBJ2-6	.	.	CASSSTVFGANVLTF	TGTGCCAGCAGCTCTACTGTCTTCGGGGCCAACGTCCTGACTTTC
TRBV30	TRBJ1-1	.	.	CAWSVGIGFTEAFF	TGTGCCTGGAGTGTCGGGATTGGGTTCACTGAAGCTTTCTTT
TRBV2	TRBJ1-1	.	once	CASRPPSTEAFF	TGTGCCAGCAGGCCCCCGAGCACTGAAGCTTTCTTT